This record looks at one T cell receptor (beta chain) sequence and its context. TCRdb keeps only in-frame clones here, not all; method: immunoSEQ multiplex PCR. The sample shows about 160,000 clones, 87% of them seen only once. This sample was taken from a study of blood T cell repertoires in COVID-19. This TCR was recovered from a woman aged 60-75 years who had recovered from COVID-19. The sequencing sample was made of peripheral blood.

CDR3 coding DNA: TGTGCCAGTAGTATCAACAGAGCTTATAATTCACCCCTCCACTTT. Amino acids: CASSINRAYNSPLHF. V and J are TRBV19 and TRBJ1-6; D is ambiguous. The CDR3 consists of 15 residues. Trimming stripped 3 bases from V and 4 bases from J, with 10 bases between. Looked up from germline, CDR1 is LNHDA and CDR2 is SQIVND (reference sequence).